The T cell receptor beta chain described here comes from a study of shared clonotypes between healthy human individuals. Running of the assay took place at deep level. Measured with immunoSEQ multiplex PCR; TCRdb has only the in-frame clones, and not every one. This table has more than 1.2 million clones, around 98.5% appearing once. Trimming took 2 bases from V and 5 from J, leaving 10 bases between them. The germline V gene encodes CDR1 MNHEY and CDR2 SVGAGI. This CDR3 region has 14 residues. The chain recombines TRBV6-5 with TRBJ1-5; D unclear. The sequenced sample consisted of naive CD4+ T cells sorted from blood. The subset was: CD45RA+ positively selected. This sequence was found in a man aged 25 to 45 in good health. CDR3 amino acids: CASSYTSPDQPQHF. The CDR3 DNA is TGTGCCAGCAGTTACACCTCCCCTGATCAGCCCCAGCATTTT.